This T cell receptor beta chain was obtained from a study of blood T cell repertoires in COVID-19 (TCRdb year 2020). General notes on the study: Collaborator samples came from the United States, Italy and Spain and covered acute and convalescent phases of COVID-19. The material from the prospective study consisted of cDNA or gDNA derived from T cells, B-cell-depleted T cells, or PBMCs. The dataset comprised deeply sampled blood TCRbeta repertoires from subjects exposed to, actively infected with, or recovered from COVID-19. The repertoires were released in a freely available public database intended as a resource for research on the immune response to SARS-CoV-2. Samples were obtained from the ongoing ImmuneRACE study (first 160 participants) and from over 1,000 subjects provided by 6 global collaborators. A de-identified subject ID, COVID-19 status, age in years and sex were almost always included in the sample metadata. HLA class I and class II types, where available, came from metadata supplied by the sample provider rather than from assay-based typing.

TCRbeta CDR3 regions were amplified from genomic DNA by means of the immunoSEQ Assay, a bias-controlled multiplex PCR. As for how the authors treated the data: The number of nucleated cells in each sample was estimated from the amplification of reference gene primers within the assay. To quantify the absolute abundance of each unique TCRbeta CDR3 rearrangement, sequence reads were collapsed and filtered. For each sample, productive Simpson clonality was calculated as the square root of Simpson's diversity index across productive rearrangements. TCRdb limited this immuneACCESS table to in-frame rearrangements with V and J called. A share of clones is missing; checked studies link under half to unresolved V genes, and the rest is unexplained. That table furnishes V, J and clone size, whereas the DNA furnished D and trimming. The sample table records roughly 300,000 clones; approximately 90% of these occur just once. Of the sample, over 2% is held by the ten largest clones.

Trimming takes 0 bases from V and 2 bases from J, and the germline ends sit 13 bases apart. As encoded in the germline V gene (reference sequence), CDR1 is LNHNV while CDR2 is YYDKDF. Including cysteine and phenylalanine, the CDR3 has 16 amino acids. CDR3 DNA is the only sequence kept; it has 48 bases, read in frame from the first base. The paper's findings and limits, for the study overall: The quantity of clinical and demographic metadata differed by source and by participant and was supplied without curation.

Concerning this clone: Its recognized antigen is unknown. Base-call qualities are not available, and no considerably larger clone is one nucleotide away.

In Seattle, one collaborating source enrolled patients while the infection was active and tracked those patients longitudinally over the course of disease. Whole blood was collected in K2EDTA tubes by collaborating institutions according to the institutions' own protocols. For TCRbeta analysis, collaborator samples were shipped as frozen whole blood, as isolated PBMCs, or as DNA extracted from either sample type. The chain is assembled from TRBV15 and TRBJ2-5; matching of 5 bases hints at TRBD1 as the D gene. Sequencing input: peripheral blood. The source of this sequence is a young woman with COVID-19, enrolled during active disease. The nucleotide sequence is TGTGCCACCAGCAGAGATAAAGCAGCAGGGCAAGAGACCCAGTACTTC. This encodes CATSRDKAAGQETQYF.